Listed below are T cell receptor beta chains from one sample, sequenced in a study of blood T cell repertoires in COVID-19. Sequencing used immunoSEQ multiplex PCR; TCRdb keeps in-frame clones, though not all of them. In the table there are approximately 150,000 clones, around nine tenths of which are singletons. The sequencing input was peripheral blood. Every receptor here comes from a man in his sixties with active or convalescent COVID-19. Each CDR3 is given with its conserved first and last residue. Fields, in order: D gene, V gene, clone size, J gene, CDR3 protein, CDR3 DNA. D genes are given only for firm matches. A clone size is listed for some rows: how often the clone was seen (once, few, many), or a class if it is expanded.

TRBD1,TRBV18,once,TRBJ2-7,CASSSGTGGEQYF,TGTGCCAGCTCGTCCGGGACAGGGGGCGAGCAGTACTTC
TRBD1,TRBV6-5,-,TRBJ2-7,CASSSPGQGHYEQYF,TGTGCCAGCAGTTCCCCTGGACAGGGGCACTACGAGCAGTACTTC
-,TRBV12-2,-,TRBJ2-2,CASRTRPTGLTGELFF,TGTGCAAGTCGCACCCGGCCTACAGGGCTCACCGGGGAGCTGTTTTTT
TRBD1,TRBV5-1,-,TRBJ1-2,CASSPGGTGDGYTF,TGCGCCAGCAGCCCCGGGGGGACAGGGGATGGCTACACCTTC
TRBD1,TRBV29-1,-,TRBJ1-6,CSARQGNSPLHF,TGCAGCGCACGACAGGGGAATTCACCCCTCCACTTT
-,TRBV5-1,-,TRBJ2-2,CASSSTGSSGELFF,TGCGCCAGCAGCTCGACTGGCAGTTCCGGGGAGCTGTTTTTT
-,TRBV28,-,TRBJ1-6,CASTLGGFDSPLHF,TGTGCCAGCACCTTGGGGGGGTTTGACTCACCCCTCCACTTT
TRBD2,TRBV10-3,-,TRBJ2-7,CAISEQETSGSYEQYF,TGTGCCATCAGTGAACAAGAAACTAGCGGGAGCTACGAGCAGTACTTC
TRBD1,TRBV2,-,TRBJ2-7,CASSRDRGRLYEQYF,TGTGCCAGCAGTAGGGACAGGGGCCGGCTTTACGAGCAGTACTTC
TRBD1,TRBV6-1,-,TRBJ2-7,CASSEHLGRGLNEQYF,TGTGCCAGCAGTGAACATTTGGGCAGGGGGTTAAACGAGCAGTACTTC
-,TRBV6-5,few,TRBJ2-3,CASRGDTDTQYF,TGTGCCAGCAGGGGAGACACAGATACGCAGTATTTT
TRBD2,TRBV9,few,TRBJ2-7,CASSVQGGRDYEQYF,TGTGCCAGCAGCGTACAGGGAGGGAGGGATTACGAGCAGTACTTC
TRBD2,TRBV11-3,-,TRBJ2-2,CASSPGDIAGVAGELFF,TGTGCCAGCAGCCCGGGGGATATAGCGGGAGTGGCCGGGGAGCTGTTTTTT
-,TRBV7-9,-,TRBJ1-2,CASSLRRDGRNYGYTF,TGTGCCAGCAGCCTCCGGCGGGACGGGAGAAACTATGGCTACACCTTC
TRBD1,TRBV7-3,-,TRBJ2-3,CASSLGQGWSTQYF,TGTGCCAGCAGCCTCGGACAGGGATGGAGTACGCAGTATTTT
-,TRBV7-9,-,TRBJ1-5,CASSSGGNQPQHF,TGTGCCAGCAGCTCCGGGGGGAACCAGCCCCAGCATTTT
-,TRBV18,-,TRBJ1-6,CASSHNDRTNNSPLHF,TGTGCCAGCTCACACAACGACAGGACCAATAATTCACCCCTCCACTTT
-,TRBV3-1/TRBV3-2,once,TRBJ2-3,CASSLADPTDTQYF,TGTGCCAGCAGCCTAGCGGACCCCACAGATACGCAGTATTTT
-,TRBV12-3/TRBV12-4,many,TRBJ1-4,CASGGYREKLFF,TGTGCCAGCGGGGGGTACAGGGAAAAACTGTTTTTT
TRBD2,TRBV6-5,-,TRBJ2-2,CASSKLAGGTGELFF,TGTGCCAGCAGCAAACTAGCGGGAGGCACCGGGGAGCTGTTTTTT
-,TRBV19,-,TRBJ1-6,CATAISYNSPLHF,TGTGCCACCGCGATCTCCTATAATTCACCCCTCCACTTT
-,TRBV9,-,TRBJ2-4,CASSPTGQAGNIQYF,TGTGCCAGCAGCCCAACGGGTCAGGCGGGGAACATTCAGTACTTC
TRBD2,TRBV6-1,-,TRBJ2-3,CASSERPGLAASTDTQYF,TGTGCCAGCAGTGAAAGGCCTGGACTAGCGGCTAGCACAGATACGCAGTATTTT
TRBD2,TRBV5-1,-,TRBJ2-1,CASSSSLLAGIYNEQFF,TGCGCCAGCAGCTCTTCCCTACTAGCGGGAATCTACAATGAGCAGTTCTTC
-,TRBV5-1,-,TRBJ2-7,CASSPAEGYEQYF,TGCGCCAGCAGCCCGGCGGAGGGGTACGAGCAGTACTTC
TRBD2,TRBV4-2,-,TRBJ2-5,CASSQVSGLAGGGETQYF,TGTGCCAGCAGCCAAGTCTCAGGACTAGCGGGAGGGGGAGAGACCCAGTACTTC
TRBD1,TRBV5-8,-,TRBJ1-1,CASRHPGQTRGEAFF,TGTGCCAGCAGGCACCCGGGACAGACAAGAGGTGAAGCTTTCTTT
-,TRBV4-2,-,TRBJ2-3,CASSQISLASDTQYF,TGTGCCAGCAGCCAAATCAGTCTGGCTTCCGATACGCAGTATTTT
-,TRBV11-2,once,TRBJ2-2,CASSEWGELFF,TGTGCCAGCAGCGAGTGGGGGGAGCTGTTTTTT
-,TRBV4-1,-,TRBJ2-6,CASSPKGPGANVLTF,TGCGCCAGCAGCCCAAAGGGGCCTGGGGCCAACGTCCTGACTTTC
TRBD2,TRBV5-4,-,TRBJ2-2,CASSFGGASTGELFF,TGTGCCAGCAGCTTCGGGGGGGCCAGCACCGGGGAGCTGTTTTTT
TRBD2,TRBV6-6,-,TRBJ2-4,CASSRGTSGAKNIQYF,TGTGCCAGCAGCCGCGGGACTAGCGGAGCCAAAAACATTCAGTACTTC
TRBD1,TRBV5-1,-,TRBJ2-7,CASSAQDRADEQYF,TGCGCCAGCAGCGCCCAAGACAGGGCCGACGAGCAGTACTTC
TRBD2,TRBV19,-,TRBJ2-7,CASSSTEGLAGVHEQYF,TGTGCCAGTAGTTCAACCGAGGGACTAGCGGGAGTACACGAGCAGTACTTC
TRBD1,TRBV28,-,TRBJ2-5,CASSSRTGGLETQYF,TGTGCCAGCAGTTCTCGGACAGGGGGCTTAGAGACCCAGTACTTC
-,TRBV7-9,-,TRBJ1-6,CASSAAGYSLHF,TGTGCCAGCAGCGCCGCGGGTTACTCCCTCCACTTT
-,TRBV14,-,TRBJ2-7,CASSQERPHYEQYF,TGTGCCAGCAGCCAAGAGAGGCCCCACTACGAGCAGTACTTC
TRBD1,TRBV19,once,TRBJ1-6,CASRPGTGHNSPLHF,TGTGCCAGTAGGCCCGGGACAGGGCATAATTCACCCCTCCACTTT
TRBD2,TRBV11-2,-,TRBJ2-5,CASSWGTSGRIETQYF,TGTGCCAGCAGCTGGGGGACTAGCGGGCGAATAGAGACCCAGTACTTC
TRBD1,TRBV6-5,-,TRBJ2-4,CASSSGGTAKNIQYF,TGTGCCAGCAGTTCAGGGGGCACGGCCAAAAACATTCAGTACTTC
-,TRBV6-5,-,TRBJ1-5,CASSLQGVGGQPQHF,TGTGCCAGCAGCCTCCAGGGTGTAGGTGGTCAGCCCCAGCATTTT
-,TRBV24-1,-,TRBJ2-4,CATLTRTEKNIQYF,TGTGCCACCTTGACACGGACAGAGAAAAACATTCAGTACTTC
TRBD1,TRBV5-3,-,TRBJ1-2,CARSSATGTGHYGYTF,TGTGCCAGAAGCTCCGCTACCGGGACAGGGCACTATGGCTACACCTTC
-,TRBV7-9,-,TRBJ2-7,CASSFGSTSSYEQYF,TGTGCCAGCAGCTTCGGGTCAACCAGCTCCTACGAGCAGTACTTC
TRBD1,TRBV19,-,TRBJ2-7,CASSTTGGEQYF,TGTGCCAGTAGTACGACAGGGGGCGAGCAGTACTTC
TRBD1,TRBV10-3,-,TRBJ2-7,CAISGGRDSNYEQYF,TGTGCCATCAGTGGGGGTCGGGACAGTAACTACGAGCAGTACTTC
TRBD1,TRBV2,once,TRBJ1-2,CASSVLGQGIVLSGYTF,TGTGCCAGCAGTGTACTGGGACAGGGGATTGTCCTAAGTGGCTACACCTTC
-,TRBV10-3,-,TRBJ2-7,CAISEGPYEQYF,TGTGCCATCAGTGAGGGCCCCTACGAGCAGTACTTC
-,TRBV24-1,-,TRBJ2-6,CATSKGQGSGANVLTF,TGTGCCACCAGTAAGGGTCAGGGCTCTGGGGCCAACGTCCTGACTTTC
TRBD2,TRBV27,-,TRBJ2-5,CASSPWGLAGGLPETQYF,TGTGCCAGCAGCCCCTGGGGACTAGCGGGAGGGCTTCCAGAGACCCAGTACTTC
-,TRBV2,-,TRBJ2-3,CATAGEYTQYF,TGTGCCACCGCAGGGGAATATACGCAGTATTTT
-,TRBV6-5,-,TRBJ2-7,CASSYGARDYEQYF,TGTGCCAGCAGTTACGGGGCGCGGGACTACGAGCAGTACTTC
-,TRBV30,-,TRBJ1-5,CAWAQGYNQPQHF,TGTGCCTGGGCCCAGGGGTACAATCAGCCCCAGCATTTT
-,TRBV27,-,TRBJ1-3,CASSLRGSSGNTIYF,TGTGCCAGCAGTTTGCGTGGGAGCTCTGGAAACACCATATATTTT
-,TRBV19,-,TRBJ2-1,CASSIRSAIHNEQFF,TGTGCCAGTAGTATCCGAAGCGCGATTCACAATGAGCAGTTCTTC
TRBD1,TRBV7-9,-,TRBJ2-5,CASSSTGGETQYF,TGTGCCAGCAGCTCAACAGGGGGCGAGACCCAGTACTTC
TRBD1,TRBV19,-,TRBJ1-5,CASSLLGTGKGINQPQHF,TGTGCCAGTAGTCTACTCGGGACAGGGAAGGGGATAAATCAGCCCCAGCATTTT